The 3 T cell receptor beta chains listed next were all sequenced from one sample in a study of blood T cells in healthy people across ages. Through a sample-barcoded 5' primer and a J-beta primer mix, a second PCR was run for roughly 7 to 11 cycles. TCRdb reprocessed the 5' RACE reads via MiXCR and lists one record per CDR3 protein. The sample lists nearly 800,000 distinct CDR3 sequences; approximately 60% were seen once. Sequencing was performed on blood. The receptor source for this set is a man aged 35 to 55 in good health.

The chain carries TRBV27 and TRBJ1-5, with TRBD1 matching 8 bases. V was clipped by 6 bases and J by 2 bases; unmatched bases: 9. This CDR3 is built from 16 residues. The germline V gene encodes CDR1 MNHEY and CDR2 SMNVEV (reference sequence). CDR3 residues: CASRDEKTGGNQPQHF. CDR3 DNA sequence: TGTGCCAGCAGGGACGAAAAGACAGGGGGCAATCAGCCCCAGCATTTT.

This clonotype has at least ten counts. This rearrangement joins TRBV20-1 to TRBJ1-5, with TRBD1 identical over 8 bases. The CDR3 totals 13 residues. CDR1 and CDR2 from the germline V gene are DFQATT and SNEGSKA (reference sequence). The V and J ends lost 6 bases and 5 bases, in that order; junction bases with no gene match: 6. The CDR3 DNA reads TGCAGTGCGGAGGGACAGGAATATCAGCCCCAGCATTTT. Its protein product is CSAEGQEYQPQHF.

This clonotype was detected once. The V call is TRBV20-1, the J call TRBJ2-3, with 9 bases matching TRBD1. The CDR3 sequence is 17 residues long. CDR1 and CDR2 (germline): DFQATT, SNEGSKA (reference sequence). V was clipped by 3 bases and J by 0 bases; unmatched bases: 10. This CDR3 reads CSARAADRGASTDTQYF. As DNA, the CDR3 is TGCAGTGCTAGGGCAGCGGACAGGGGAGCAAGCACAGATACGCAGTATTTT.